This TCR beta chain came from a study of T cells after yellow fever vaccination. Findings and caveats of the study: The bulk population could contribute abundant contaminating clonotypes to FACS-sorted repertoires.

TCRdb reprocessed the 5' RACE reads with MiXCR, giving one entry per CDR3 protein. Here the sample spans 550,000 or so distinct CDR3 sequences, 15% to 20% being singletons. In this sample, this clonotype turned up a few times. Its antigen remains unidentified. The clonotype was recovered from a young man who received the YFV17D yellow fever vaccine. The sequenced sample was PBMCs, obtained 15 days after the yellow fever booster vaccination.

The CDR3 DNA follows: TGCAGTGCTAAGGACCTCCCACGGTCCGAGCAGTACTTC. It specifies CSAKDLPRSEQYF. This chain connects TRBV20-1 to TRBJ2-7; D remains ambiguous. CDR3 length equals 13 residues. Germline CDR1 is DFQATT and CDR2 is SNEGSKA (reference sequence). V was pared by 4 bases and J by 6 bases, with 16 bases between.